This TCR beta chain stems from a study of cytomegalovirus exposure and HLA in healthy donors. CDR1 MNHEY and CDR2 SMNVEV come from the germline V gene (reference sequence). The CDR3 runs 18 residues. With 0 bases clipped from V and 9 bases from J, the junction kept 13 bases outside the gene matches. The study's findings and limits: In a later analysis, at a false discovery rate of 0.05, over 15,000 TCR beta sequences were associated with HLA alleles. Investigators reported 150 to 200 TCR beta chains as tied to cytomegalovirus. A classifier reportedly called cytomegalovirus status with high sensitivity and specificity.

On this clone: Its target is unknown.

The PCR had 60 Vbeta and 13 Jbeta primers. The protocol was immunoSEQ multiplex PCR, while the TCRdb copy is restricted to in-frame clones and leaves out a portion. Of approximately 150,000 clones in the sample, around three quarters are singletons; the top ten hold around 13%. The clonotype was recovered from a man between 40 and 49 years old in good health and CMV-seropositive. Sequencing used PBMCs. The rearrangement links TRBV27 to TRBJ2-1; the match to TRBD2 covers 11 bases. In DNA, the CDR3 is TGTGCCAGCAGTTTATCGGTCGTCCTTAGCGGGAGGGCCGGTGAGCAGTTCTTC. Its protein is CASSLSVVLSGRAGEQFF.